Below are 10 T cell receptor beta chains sequenced from a single sample in a study of T cell responses to AZD1222 COVID-19 vaccine. The method was immunoSEQ multiplex PCR; TCRdb's version includes in-frame clones alone and lacks a portion of them. Of about 160,000 clones detected, about 90% appear once; the ten largest clones hold approximately 2%. This specimen consisted of peripheral blood, obtained on day 0 of AZD1222 vaccination. These receptors came from an adult in good health.

V is TRBV6-6 and J is TRBJ1-1; no clear D. The CDR3 sequence is 11 residues long. Germline loops: CDR1 MNHNY, CDR2 SVGAGI (reference sequence). With 7 bases removed from V and 8 bases from J, the gap between germline ends came to 11 bases. Here the CDR3 DNA reads TGTGCCAGCAATGGACGGGCGGAAGCTTTCTTT. Its translation is CASNGRAEAFF.

In nucleotides, the CDR3 is TGCGCCAGCAGCTTGGCCCCGGACAGGGGGCTTCCGTATGGCTACACCTTC. This gives the protein CASSLAPDRGLPYGYTF. The rearrangement links TRBV5-1 to TRBJ1-2; 11 nucleotides line up with TRBD1. CDR3 size: 17 residues. J lost 5 bases, V lost 0 bases, and 9 bases had no gene match. The germline gives CDR1 SGHRS, CDR2 YFSETQ.

The chain is built from TRBV25-1 and TRBJ1-1; the D is unclear. Germline values: CDR1 MGHDK, CDR2 SYGVNS. Trimming took off 2 bases at V and 4 bases at J, with 8 bases between the two ends. The CDR3 is 13 residues long. The CDR3, as DNA: TGTGCCAGCAGTGAACCCGCGGGCACTGAAGCTTTCTTT. Amino acid sequence: CASSEPAGTEAFF.

This clone was picked up a small number of times. The chain combines TRBV7-8 with TRBJ1-5; D is uncertain. V gave up 2 bases and J gave up 0 bases, with 8 bases separating them. CDR3 length: 15 amino acids. CDR1 is SGHVS, CDR2 FQNEAQ, per germline. CDR3: CASSLRGDSNQPQHF. CDR3 sequence (DNA): TGTGCCAGCAGCTTAAGAGGAGATAGCAATCAGCCCCAGCATTTT. The full variable domain, with the rest looked up from reference TRBV7-8 and TRBJ1-5, is GAGVSQSPRYKVAKRGQDVALRCDPISGHVSLFWYQQALGQGPEFLTYFQNEAQLDKSGLPSDRFFAERPEGSVSTLKIQRTQQEDSAVYLCASSLRGDSNQPQHFGDGTRLSIL.

CDR3 amino acids: CASSEQQGYEQYF. CDR3 nucleotides: TGTGCCAGCAGTGAACAACAGGGGTACGAGCAGTACTTC. The V gene is TRBV2, the J gene TRBJ2-7, with TRBD1 matching 7 bases. Germline V gene sequence: CDR1 SNHLY, CDR2 FYNNEI. The CDR3 sequence is 13 residues long. The V and J ends lost 2 bases and 4 bases, in that order; junction bases with no gene match: 2.

The chain recombines TRBV7-3 with TRBJ1-1, with D possibly matching TRBD1 (5 bases). This CDR3 is 13 amino acids long. V lost 2 bases to trimming and J lost 3 bases, with 7 bases between them. Germline V gives CDR1 SGHTA, CDR2 FQGTGA. The CDR3 protein is CASSLGGDTEAFF. The CDR3 coding sequence is TGTGCCAGCAGCTTAGGGGGGGACACTGAAGCTTTCTTT.

The V and J genes are TRBV7-2 and TRBJ2-1; no clear D gene. CDR1 is SGHTA and CDR2 is FQGNSA in the germline V gene. V lost 1 base and J 7 bases, leaving 11 bases between the germline ends. The CDR3 extends over 14 amino acids. CDR3 sequence reads: CASSLDLGNNEQFF. In nucleotides, the CDR3 is TGTGCCAGCAGCTTAGATCTAGGGAATAATGAGCAGTTCTTC. The entire variable domain, with the rest obtained from reference TRBV7-2 and TRBJ2-1, is as follows: GAGVSQSPSNKVTEKGKDVELRCDPISGHTALYWYRQSLGQGLEFLIYFQGNSAPDKSGLPSDRFSAERTGGSVSTLTIQRTQQEDSAVYLCASSLDLGNNEQFFGPGTRLTVL.

The chain combines TRBV5-4 with TRBJ2-6, with TRBD1 matching over 8 bases. J gave up 4 bases and V 3 bases, and 12 bases lay outside the gene matches. The CDR3 consists of 18 residues. CDR1 is SGHNT and CDR2 is YYREEE in the germline V gene (reference sequence). The CDR3 loop reads CASSSDREVLSGANVLTF. CDR3 DNA sequence: TGTGCCAGCAGCTCGGACAGGGAGGTTCTCTCCGGGGCCAACGTCCTGACTTTC.

This chain joins TRBV19 and TRBJ1-1; D not resolved. The V and J ends lost 4 bases and 2 bases respectively, with 8 bases between them. The CDR3 runs 13 residues. CDR1 and CDR2 (germline): LNHDA, SQIVND (reference sequence). The CDR3 is CASSNTANTEAFF. CDR3 in DNA: TGTGCCAGTAGTAATACAGCAAACACTGAAGCTTTCTTT.

This chain links TRBV6-5 with TRBJ2-7; D uncertain. Germline V gene data show CDR1 as MNHEY and CDR2 as SVGAGI. V was trimmed by 5 bases and J by 3 bases, leaving 11 bases between them. The length of the CDR3 is 13 residues. The CDR3 loop is CASSTPEGYEQYF. The CDR3 nucleotides read TGTGCCAGCAGTACACCGGAAGGCTACGAGCAGTACTTC.